What follows are 16 T cell receptor beta chains derived from one specimen sequenced in a study of cytomegalovirus exposure and HLA in healthy donors. 13 Jbeta primers and 60 Vbeta primers were used for the PCR. TCRdb's table, derived via immunoSEQ multiplex PCR, lists solely in-frame clones and lacks some. Among 90,000 to 150,000 clones listed, under 85% were seen once. Input material: PBMCs. The source is a human donor in good health.

This rearrangement joins TRBV5-1 to TRBJ1-3, with 7 bases identical to TRBD1. CDR1 SGHRS and CDR2 YFSETQ come from the germline V gene. The CDR3 loop spans 16 amino acids. V was pared by 3 bases and J by 0 bases, with 6 bases of the junction left unmatched. The CDR3 nucleotides are TGCGCCAGCAGCTCCCAGACAGGGTACTCTGGAAACACCATATATTTT. It is translated as CASSSQTGYSGNTIYF. The full variable domain, completed using reference TRBV5-1 and TRBJ1-3, is KAGVTQTPRYLIKTRGQQVTLSCSPISGHRSVSWYQQTPGQGLQFLFEYFSETQRNKGNFPGRFSGRQFSNSRSEMNVSTLELGDSALYLCASSSQTGYSGNTIYFGEGSWLTVV.

The chain recombines TRBV19 with TRBJ1-5; 7 bases are a match to TRBD1. CDR1 is LNHDA, CDR2 SQIVND, per germline (reference sequence). V lost 2 bases to trimming and J lost 0 bases; unmatched junction nucleotides: 1. This CDR3 has 15 residues. The CDR3 nucleotides are TGTGCCAGTAGTATAACAGGGGCTAGCAATCAGCCCCAGCATTTT. Translated: CASSITGASNQPQHF.

This chain's CDR3 is CASSGCSGRSYNEQFF. CDR3 nucleotides: TGTGCCAGCTCCGGCTGTAGCGGGAGGTCCTACAATGAGCAGTTCTTC. The rearrangement uses TRBV6-7 and TRBJ2-1; 10 nucleotides match TRBD2. TRBV6-7 is an ORF for which the function is uncertain. This CDR3 region has 16 residues. V was clipped by 8 bases and J by 1 base; unmatched bases: 8.

The rearrangement joins TRBV10-3 to TRBJ2-7; 10 bases are a match to TRBD1. The CDR3 totals 17 residues. Germline V CDR1 and CDR2: ENHRY, SYGVKD. V shed 5 bases, J shed 5 bases, and the junction held 15 bases outside the gene matches. For the CDR3, the DNA is TGTGCCATCAGTCACCCCTCGGGGGGGGACAGGGGCAACGAGCAGTACTTC. Translated: CAISHPSGGDRGNEQYF.

The chain is built from TRBV29-1 and TRBJ2-5, with TRBD1 matching over 8 bases. TRBJ2-7 matches the DNA end more closely, so the J call is doubtful. Germline V gene data show CDR1 as SQVTM and CDR2 as ANQGSEA. The CDR3 sequence is 10 residues long. CDR3 protein: CSAGQDEQYF. As DNA, the CDR3 is TGCAGCGCGGGACAGGACGAGCAGTACTTC.

The CDR3 DNA sequence: TGCGCCAGCAGACCCCGTGGAGGGCAGGGTTACGAGCAGTACTTC. It is translated as CASRPRGGQGYEQYF. J is TRBJ2-7 and V is TRBV5-1; TRBD2 is a possible D gene (6 bases). Trimming left V 5 bases short and J 4 bases short, with 19 bases between. The CDR3 contains 15 residues. Germline V CDR1 and CDR2: SGHRS, YFSETQ.

V usage is TRBV28 and J usage is TRBJ2-7; 9 bases agree with TRBD2. The V gene's germline CDR1 is MDHEN and CDR2 SYDVKM. Trimming at V came to 6 bases and at J to 3 bases, leaving 18 bases not matched to a gene. CDR3 length: 18 amino acids. The CDR3 loop reads CASSPPASGRPLDYEQYF. For the CDR3, the DNA is TGTGCCAGCAGCCCCCCGGCAAGCGGGAGGCCCCTTGACTACGAGCAGTACTTC.

The chain employs TRBV7-6 and TRBJ2-3; 7 bases fit TRBD1. CDR1 SGHVS and CDR2 FNYEAQ come from the germline V gene. This CDR3 has 19 amino acids. With 2 bases clipped from V and 6 bases from J, the junction kept 20 bases outside the gene matches. The CDR3 DNA is TGTGCCAGCAGCTTACCCGACACTGACAGGGTATCGTCCCGGGATACGCAGTATTTT. Translation: CASSLPDTDRVSSRDTQYF.

The chain joins TRBV6-5 to TRBJ1-2; the D is unclear. Germline lookup yields CDR1 MNHEY and CDR2 SVGAGI. Trimming took off 4 bases at V and 8 bases at J, with 14 bases between the two ends. CDR3 length: 13 residues. CDR3 sequence (DNA): TGTGCCAGCAGTTCCTGGACGGCTAGCGGCTACACCTTC. Protein: CASSSWTASGYTF.

The V call is TRBV18, the J call TRBJ2-5, with 13 positions matching TRBD2. V was pared by 3 bases and J by 5 bases, with 6 bases of the junction left unmatched. Germline V CDR1 and CDR2: KGHSH, LQKENI. This CDR3 spans 16 amino acids. CDR3 residues: CASSPGLAGAGETQYF. The DNA for the CDR3 is TGTGCCAGCTCACCCGGACTAGCGGGAGCGGGTGAGACCCAGTACTTC. Looking up the rest from reference TRBV18 and TRBJ2-5 gives the full variable domain: NAGVMQNPRHLVRRRGQEARLRCSPMKGHSHVYWYRQLPEEGLKFMVYLQKENIIDESGMPKERFSAEFPKEGPSILRIQQVVRGDSAAYFCASSPGLAGAGETQYFGPGTRLLVL.

V usage is TRBV25-1 and J usage is TRBJ1-1; D is unclear. V shed 5 bases and J shed 3 bases, with 10 bases lying between them. The CDR3 runs 13 residues. In germline, CDR1 is MGHDK, CDR2 SYGVNS. DNA of the CDR3: TGTGCCAGCAGTCGCCGCCAGGACACTGAAGCTTTCTTT. Its protein product is CASSRRQDTEAFF.

V gene TRBV6-5 combines with J gene TRBJ1-3; possibly TRBD1 for D (5 bases). Deletions cut 6 bases from V and 6 bases from J, with 15 bases between. This CDR3 spans 14 amino acids. Germline lookup yields CDR1 MNHEY and CDR2 SVGAGI. The CDR3: CASSLNGGTNTIYF. CDR3 sequence (DNA): TGTGCCAGCAGCCTCAACGGGGGAACAAACACCATATATTTT.

The V gene is TRBV7-6, the J gene TRBJ2-3; a weak D match, TRBD2 (7 bases). V was trimmed by 8 bases and J by 5 bases, leaving 14 bases between them. The CDR3 runs to 13 residues. Germline assignment: CDR1 SGHVS and CDR2 FNYEAQ. The CDR3 protein is CASRGAGVDTQYF. CDR3 bases: TGTGCCAGCCGGGGGGCGGGAGTAGATACGCAGTATTTT.

A single count supports this clone. The V gene is TRBV21-1, the J gene TRBJ2-7; TRBD2 was called by the table and not checked on the DNA. TRBV21-1 is marked as a pseudogene. CDR3 length equals 18 residues. The CDR3 region is CASSKPPFSGGRSYEQYF. The CDR3, as DNA: TGTGCCAGCAGCAAACCCCCATTTTCCGGCGGGAGAAGCTACGAGCAGTACTTC.

The rearrangement joins TRBV6-5 to TRBJ2-3; D is ambiguous. Germline V gene sequence: CDR1 MNHEY, CDR2 SVGAGI. V lost 4 bases to trimming and J lost 1 base, with 15 bases between them. The CDR3 runs 16 residues. CDR3 nucleotide sequence: TGTGCCAGCAGTTTTTCATCGGTAGCCGGCACAGATACGCAGTATTTT. Translated: CASSFSSVAGTDTQYF.

The gene calls are TRBV7-9 and TRBJ1-2, with 7 bases that match TRBD1. Germline V gene sequence: CDR1 SEHNR, CDR2 FQNEAQ (reference sequence). The CDR3 has 15 residues. V dropped 5 bases and J dropped 2; count of bases not matched to a gene: 8. CDR3 nucleotides: TGTGCCAGCAGCCCACCCACAGGGGTCAACTATGGCTACACCTTC. This translates into CASSPPTGVNYGYTF.